The clone carrying this T cell receptor beta chain was detected only once. What it recognizes is unknown. These data belong to a study of shared clonotypes between healthy human individuals. The study, taken as a whole, reports: Apart from blood, nothing was sampled; tissue repertoires likely differ. How much donors shared clonotypes was expected to be affected by sequencing depth.

What was sequenced on ten immunoSEQ deep assay plates was unsorted PBMC DNA. Using immunoSEQ multiplex PCR, the repertoire was profiled, and TCRdb retains in-frame clones only, with some absent. In the table there are approximately 510,000 clones, around 79% of which are singletons. This CDR3 has 13 residues. Trimming took 4 bases from V and 3 from J, leaving 10 bases between them. In germline, CDR1 is GTSNPN, CDR2 SVGIG (reference sequence). The specimen was PBMCs. The rearrangement uses TRBV30 and TRBJ2-1; TRBD2 might be the D (6 bases). The clonotype was recovered from a woman in her forties in good health. Some clones in this sample may be carry-over from other donors' samples. CDR3 in amino acids: CAWTRDLYNEQFF. The CDR3 DNA sequence: TGTGCCTGGACGCGGGATCTCTACAATGAGCAGTTCTTC.